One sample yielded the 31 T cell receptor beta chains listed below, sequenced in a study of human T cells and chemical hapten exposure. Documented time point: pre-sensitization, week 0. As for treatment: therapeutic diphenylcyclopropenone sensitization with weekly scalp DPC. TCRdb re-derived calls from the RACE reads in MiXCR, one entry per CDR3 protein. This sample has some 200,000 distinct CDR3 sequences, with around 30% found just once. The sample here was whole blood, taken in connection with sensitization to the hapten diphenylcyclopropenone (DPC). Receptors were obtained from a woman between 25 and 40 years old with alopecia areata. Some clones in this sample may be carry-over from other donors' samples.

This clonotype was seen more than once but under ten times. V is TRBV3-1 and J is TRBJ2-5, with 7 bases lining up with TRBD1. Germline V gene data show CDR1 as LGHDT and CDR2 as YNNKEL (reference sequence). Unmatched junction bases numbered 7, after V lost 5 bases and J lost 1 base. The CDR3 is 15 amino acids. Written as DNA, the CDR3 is TGTGCCAGCAGCGACACGGGACAGTTCCAAGAGACCCAGTACTTC. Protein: CASSDTGQFQETQYF.

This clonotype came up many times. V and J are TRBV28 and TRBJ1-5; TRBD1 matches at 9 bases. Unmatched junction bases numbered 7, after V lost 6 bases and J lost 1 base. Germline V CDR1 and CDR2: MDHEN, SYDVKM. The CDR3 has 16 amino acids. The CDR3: CASSHRGLGSNQPQHF. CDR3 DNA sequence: TGTGCCAGCAGCCACAGGGGGCTGGGGAGCAATCAGCCCCAGCATTTT.

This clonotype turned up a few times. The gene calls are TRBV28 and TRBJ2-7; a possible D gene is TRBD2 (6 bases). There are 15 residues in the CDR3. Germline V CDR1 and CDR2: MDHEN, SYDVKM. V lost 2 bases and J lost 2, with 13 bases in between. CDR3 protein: CASSLKGGRTYEQYF. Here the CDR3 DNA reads TGTGCCAGCAGTTTAAAGGGAGGAAGGACCTACGAGCAGTACTTC.

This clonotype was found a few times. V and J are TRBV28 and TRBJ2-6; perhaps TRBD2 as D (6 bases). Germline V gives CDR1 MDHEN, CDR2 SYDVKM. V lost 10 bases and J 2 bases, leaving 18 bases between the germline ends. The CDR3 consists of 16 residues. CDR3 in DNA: TGTGCCACCTCTCCACCCGGGGGTACTGGGGCCAACGTCCTGACTTTC. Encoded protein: CATSPPGGTGANVLTF.

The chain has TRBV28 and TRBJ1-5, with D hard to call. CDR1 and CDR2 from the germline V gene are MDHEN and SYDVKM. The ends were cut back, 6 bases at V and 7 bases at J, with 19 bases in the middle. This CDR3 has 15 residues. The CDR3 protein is CASSKGRATEQPQHF. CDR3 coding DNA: TGTGCCAGCAGCAAAGGCCGGGCCACGGAGCAGCCCCAGCATTTT.

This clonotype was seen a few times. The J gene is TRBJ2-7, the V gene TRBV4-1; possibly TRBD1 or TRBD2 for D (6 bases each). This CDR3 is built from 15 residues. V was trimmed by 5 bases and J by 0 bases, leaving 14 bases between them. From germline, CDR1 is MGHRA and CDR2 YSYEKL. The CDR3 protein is CASSSLGGSSYEQYF. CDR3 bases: TGCGCCAGCAGCTCACTCGGGGGCAGCTCCTACGAGCAGTACTTC.

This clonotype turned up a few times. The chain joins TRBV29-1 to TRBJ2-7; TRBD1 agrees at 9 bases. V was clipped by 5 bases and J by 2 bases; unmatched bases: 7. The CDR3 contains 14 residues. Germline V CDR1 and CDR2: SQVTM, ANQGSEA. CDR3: CSVPAGTGTYEQYF. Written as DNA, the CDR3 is TGCAGCGTTCCCGCCGGGACAGGGACCTACGAGCAGTACTTC.

As DNA, the CDR3 is TGTGCCACCAGAGGAGTGGGAGCTGAAGCTTTCTTT. Amino acid sequence: CATRGVGAEAFF. V usage is TRBV24-1 and J usage is TRBJ1-1, with D uncertain. Germline lookup yields CDR1 KGHDR and CDR2 SFDVKD. Between the trimmed V and J ends, which lost 7 bases and 6 bases, there was a span of 11 bases. This CDR3 spans 12 amino acids.

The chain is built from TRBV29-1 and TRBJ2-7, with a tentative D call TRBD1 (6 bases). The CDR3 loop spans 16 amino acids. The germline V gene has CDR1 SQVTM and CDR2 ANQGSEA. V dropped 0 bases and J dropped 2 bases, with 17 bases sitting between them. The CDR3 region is CSVEDLNRVGTYEQYF. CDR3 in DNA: TGCAGCGTTGAAGATCTTAACAGGGTGGGGACCTACGAGCAGTACTTC.

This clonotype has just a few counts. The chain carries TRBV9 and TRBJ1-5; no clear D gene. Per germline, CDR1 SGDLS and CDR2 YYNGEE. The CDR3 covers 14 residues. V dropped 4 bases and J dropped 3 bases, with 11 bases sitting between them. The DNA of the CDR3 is TGTGCCAGCAGCAGCGTCGAAACCAATCAGCCCCAGCATTTT. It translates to CASSSVETNQPQHF.

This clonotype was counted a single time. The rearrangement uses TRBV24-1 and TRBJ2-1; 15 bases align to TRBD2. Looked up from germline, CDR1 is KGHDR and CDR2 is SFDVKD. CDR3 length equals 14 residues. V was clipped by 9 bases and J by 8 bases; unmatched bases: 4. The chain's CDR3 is CATSGTSGGYEQFF. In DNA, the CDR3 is TGTGCCACCTCCGGGACTAGCGGGGGGTATGAGCAGTTCTTC.

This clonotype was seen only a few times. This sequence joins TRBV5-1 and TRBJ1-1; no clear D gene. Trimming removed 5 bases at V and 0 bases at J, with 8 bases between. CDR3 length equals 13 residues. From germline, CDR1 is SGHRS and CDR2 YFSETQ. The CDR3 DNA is TGCGCCAGCAGGGTGGGGATGAACACTGAAGCTTTCTTT. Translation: CASRVGMNTEAFF.

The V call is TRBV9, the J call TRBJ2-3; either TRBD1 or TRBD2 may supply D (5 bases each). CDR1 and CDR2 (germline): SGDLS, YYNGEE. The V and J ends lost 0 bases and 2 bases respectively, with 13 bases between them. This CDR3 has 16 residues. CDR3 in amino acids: CASSVGRDQVTDTQYF. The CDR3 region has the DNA TGTGCCAGCAGCGTAGGCCGGGACCAAGTCACAGATACGCAGTATTTT.

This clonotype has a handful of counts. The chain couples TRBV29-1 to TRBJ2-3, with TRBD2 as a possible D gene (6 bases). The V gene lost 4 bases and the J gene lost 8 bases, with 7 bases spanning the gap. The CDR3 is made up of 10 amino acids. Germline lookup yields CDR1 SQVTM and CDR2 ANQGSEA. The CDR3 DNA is TGCAGCGTTGCCGGGGGTACGCAGTATTTT. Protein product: CSVAGGTQYF.

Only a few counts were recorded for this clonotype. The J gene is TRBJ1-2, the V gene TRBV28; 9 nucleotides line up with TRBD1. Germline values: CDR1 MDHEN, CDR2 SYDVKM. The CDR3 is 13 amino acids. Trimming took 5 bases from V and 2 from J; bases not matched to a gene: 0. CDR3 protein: CASSGTGNYGYTF. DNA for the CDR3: TGTGCCAGCAGTGGGACAGGGAACTATGGCTACACCTTC.

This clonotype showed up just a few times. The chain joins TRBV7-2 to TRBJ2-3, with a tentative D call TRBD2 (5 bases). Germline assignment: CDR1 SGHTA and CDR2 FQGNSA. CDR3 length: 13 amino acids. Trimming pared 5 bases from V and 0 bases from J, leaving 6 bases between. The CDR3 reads CASSPGSTDTQYF. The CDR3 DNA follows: TGTGCCAGCAGCCCGGGAAGCACAGATACGCAGTATTTT.

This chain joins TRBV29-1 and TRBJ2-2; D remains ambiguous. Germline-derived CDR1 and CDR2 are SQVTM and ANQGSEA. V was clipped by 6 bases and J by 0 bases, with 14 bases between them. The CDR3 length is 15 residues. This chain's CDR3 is CSVGRSGANTGELFF. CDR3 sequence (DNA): TGCAGCGTCGGGCGGTCTGGGGCGAACACCGGGGAGCTGTTTTTT.

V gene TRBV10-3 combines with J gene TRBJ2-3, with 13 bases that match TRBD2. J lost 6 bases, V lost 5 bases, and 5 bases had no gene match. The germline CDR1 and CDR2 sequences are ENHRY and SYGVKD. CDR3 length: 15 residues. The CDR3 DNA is TGTGCCATCAGTTTACTAGCGGGAGGGCCGGATACGCAGTATTTT. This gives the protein CAISLLAGGPDTQYF.

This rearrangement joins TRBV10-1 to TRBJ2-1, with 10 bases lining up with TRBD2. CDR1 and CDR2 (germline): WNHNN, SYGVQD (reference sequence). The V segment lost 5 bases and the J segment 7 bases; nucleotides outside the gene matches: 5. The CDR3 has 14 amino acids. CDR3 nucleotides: TGCGCCAGCAGTCCAGCGGGAGGGAGGAATGAGCAGTTCTTC. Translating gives CASSPAGGRNEQFF.

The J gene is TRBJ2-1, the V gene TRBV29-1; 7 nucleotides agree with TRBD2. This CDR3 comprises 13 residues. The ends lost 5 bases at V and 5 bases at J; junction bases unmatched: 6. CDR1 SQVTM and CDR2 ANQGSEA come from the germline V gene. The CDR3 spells CSVPGLVHNEQFF. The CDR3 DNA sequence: TGCAGCGTTCCCGGACTAGTACACAATGAGCAGTTCTTC.

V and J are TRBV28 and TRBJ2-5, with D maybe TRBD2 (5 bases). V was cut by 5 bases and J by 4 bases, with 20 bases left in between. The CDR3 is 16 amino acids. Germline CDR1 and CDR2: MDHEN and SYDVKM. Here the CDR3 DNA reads TGTGCCAGCAGTCAGTGGACGGCCAGCGGTCCAGAGACCCAGTACTTC. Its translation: CASSQWTASGPETQYF.

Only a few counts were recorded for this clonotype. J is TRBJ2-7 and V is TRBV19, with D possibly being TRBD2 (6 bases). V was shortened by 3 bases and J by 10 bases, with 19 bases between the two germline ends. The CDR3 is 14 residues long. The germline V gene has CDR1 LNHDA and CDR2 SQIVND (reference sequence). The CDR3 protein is CASSIGFLEGPQYF. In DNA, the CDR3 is TGTGCCAGTAGTATTGGTTTTTTGGAGGGACCACAGTACTTC.

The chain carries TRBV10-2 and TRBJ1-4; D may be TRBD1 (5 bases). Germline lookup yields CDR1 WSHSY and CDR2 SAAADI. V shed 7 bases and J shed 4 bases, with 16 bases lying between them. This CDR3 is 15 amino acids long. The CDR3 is CASKLSDSRNEKLFF. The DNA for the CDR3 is TGCGCCAGCAAACTATCTGACAGCCGTAATGAAAAACTGTTTTTT.

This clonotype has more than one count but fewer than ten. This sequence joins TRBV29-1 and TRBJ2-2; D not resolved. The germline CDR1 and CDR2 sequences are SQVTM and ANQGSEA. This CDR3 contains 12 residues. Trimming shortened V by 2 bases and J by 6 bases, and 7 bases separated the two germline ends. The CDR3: CSVELGSGELFF. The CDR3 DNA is TGCAGCGTTGAATTGGGTTCCGGGGAGCTGTTTTTT.

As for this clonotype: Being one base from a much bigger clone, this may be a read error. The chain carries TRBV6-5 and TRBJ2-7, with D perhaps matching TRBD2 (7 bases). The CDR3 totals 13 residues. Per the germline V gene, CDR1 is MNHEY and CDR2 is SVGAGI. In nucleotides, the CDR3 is TGTGCCAGCAGTCGGGGGGCTGAGATGGAGCGGTACTTC. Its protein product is CASSRGAEMERYF.

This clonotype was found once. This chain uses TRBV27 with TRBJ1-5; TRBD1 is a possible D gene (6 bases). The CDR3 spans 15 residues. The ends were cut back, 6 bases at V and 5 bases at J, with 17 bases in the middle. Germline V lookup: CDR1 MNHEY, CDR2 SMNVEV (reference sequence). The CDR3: CASRRTGPGDQPQHF. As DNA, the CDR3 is TGTGCCAGCAGACGTACAGGGCCCGGTGATCAGCCCCAGCATTTT.

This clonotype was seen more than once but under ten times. The CDR3 sequence is CASSPQGASAEAFF. CDR3 nucleotides: TGTGCCAGCAGCCCCCAAGGGGCAAGCGCTGAAGCTTTCTTT. The V gene is TRBV11-2, the J gene TRBJ1-1, with D possibly TRBD1 on 5 matching bases. Germline-derived CDR1 and CDR2 are SGHAT and FQNNGV. This CDR3 has 14 residues. V was cut by 5 bases and J by 6 bases, with 16 bases left in between.

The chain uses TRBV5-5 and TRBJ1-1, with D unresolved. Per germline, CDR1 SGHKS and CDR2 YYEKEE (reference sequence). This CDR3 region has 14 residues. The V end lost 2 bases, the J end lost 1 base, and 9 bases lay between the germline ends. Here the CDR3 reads CASSFRHSNTEAFF. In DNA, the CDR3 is TGTGCCAGCAGCTTTCGGCATTCGAACACTGAAGCTTTCTTT.

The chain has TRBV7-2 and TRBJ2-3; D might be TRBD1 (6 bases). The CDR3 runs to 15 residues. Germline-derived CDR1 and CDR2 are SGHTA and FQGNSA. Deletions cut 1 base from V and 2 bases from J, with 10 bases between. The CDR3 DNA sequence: TGTGCCAGCAGCTTAGGGGGGCCGACCACAGATACGCAGTATTTT. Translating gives CASSLGGPTTDTQYF.

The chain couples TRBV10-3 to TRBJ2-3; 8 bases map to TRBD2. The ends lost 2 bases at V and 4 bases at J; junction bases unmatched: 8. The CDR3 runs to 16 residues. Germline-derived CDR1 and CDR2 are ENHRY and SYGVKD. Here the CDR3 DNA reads TGTGCCATCAGTGAGCCAAGCGGGAGATGGGCAGATACGCAGTATTTT. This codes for CAISEPSGRWADTQYF.

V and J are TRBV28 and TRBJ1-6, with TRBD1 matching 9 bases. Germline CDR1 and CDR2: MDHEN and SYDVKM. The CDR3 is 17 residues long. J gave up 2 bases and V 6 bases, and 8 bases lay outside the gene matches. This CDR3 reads CASSPDRGSTYNSPLHF. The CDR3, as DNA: TGTGCCAGCAGCCCGGACAGGGGCTCCACCTATAATTCACCCCTCCACTTT. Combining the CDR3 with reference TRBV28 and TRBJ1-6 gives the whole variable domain DVKVTQSSRYLVKRTGEKVFLECVQDMDHENMFWYRQDPGLGLRLIYFSYDVKMKEKGDIPEGYSVSREKKERFSLILESASTNQTSMYLCASSPDRGSTYNSPLHFGNGTRLTVT.